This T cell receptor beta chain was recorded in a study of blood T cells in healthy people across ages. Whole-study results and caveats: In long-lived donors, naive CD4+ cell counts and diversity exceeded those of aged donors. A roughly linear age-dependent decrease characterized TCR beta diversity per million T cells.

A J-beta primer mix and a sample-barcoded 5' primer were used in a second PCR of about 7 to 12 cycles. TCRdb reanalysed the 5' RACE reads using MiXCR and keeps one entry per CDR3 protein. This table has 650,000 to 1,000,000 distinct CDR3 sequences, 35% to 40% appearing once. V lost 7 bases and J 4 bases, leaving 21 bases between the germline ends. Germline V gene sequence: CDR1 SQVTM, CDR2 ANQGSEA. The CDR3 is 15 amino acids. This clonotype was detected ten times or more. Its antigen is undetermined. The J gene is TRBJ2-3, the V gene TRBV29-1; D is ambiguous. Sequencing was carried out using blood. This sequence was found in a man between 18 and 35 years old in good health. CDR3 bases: TGCAGCGCCCACTCAGACGGTACTCCCGCAGATACGCAGTATTTT. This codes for CSAHSDGTPADTQYF.